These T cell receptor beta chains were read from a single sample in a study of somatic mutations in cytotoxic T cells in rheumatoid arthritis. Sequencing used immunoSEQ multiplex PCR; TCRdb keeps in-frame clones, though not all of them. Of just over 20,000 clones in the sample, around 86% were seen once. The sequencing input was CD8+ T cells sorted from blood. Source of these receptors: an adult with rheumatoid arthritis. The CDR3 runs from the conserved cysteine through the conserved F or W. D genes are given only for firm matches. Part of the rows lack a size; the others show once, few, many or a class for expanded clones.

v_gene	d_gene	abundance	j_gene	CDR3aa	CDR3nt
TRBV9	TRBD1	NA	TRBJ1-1	CASSRGTGGAVNTEAFF	TGTGCCAGCAGCAGGGGGACAGGGGGCGCGGTGAACACTGAAGCTTTCTTT
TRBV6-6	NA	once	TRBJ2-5	CASSPTAGTLETQYF	TGTGCCAGCAGTCCGACAGCCGGGACCTTAGAGACCCAGTACTTC
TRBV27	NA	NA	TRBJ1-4	CASSNRWRSNEKLFF	TGTGCCAGCAGTAACAGGTGGAGGTCTAATGAAAAACTGTTTTTT
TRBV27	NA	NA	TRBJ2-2	CASSLNTGELFF	TGTGCCAGCAGTCTAAACACCGGGGAGCTGTTTTTT
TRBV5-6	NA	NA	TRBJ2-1	CASSVGTYSYNEQFF	TGTGCCAGCAGCGTCGGGACTTATTCCTACAATGAGCAGTTCTTC
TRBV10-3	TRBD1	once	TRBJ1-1	CAISERAGTGGFGDTEAFF	TGTGCCATCAGTGAACGAGCCGGGACAGGGGGCTTCGGGGACACTGAAGCTTTCTTT
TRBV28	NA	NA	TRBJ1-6	CASTQPGLSFSPLHF	TGTGCCAGCACCCAACCGGGACTCAGTTTTTCACCCCTCCACTTT
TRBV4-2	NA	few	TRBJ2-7	CASSQSGGDQSYEQYF	TGTGCCAGCAGCCAGTCAGGTGGGGACCAAAGCTACGAGCAGTACTTC
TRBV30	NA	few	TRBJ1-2	CAWSGVTAPNYGYTF	TGTGCCTGGAGTGGCGTGACGGCTCCTAACTATGGCTACACCTTC
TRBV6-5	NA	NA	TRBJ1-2	CATLKYGGNYGYTF	TGTGCCACACTAAAATATGGGGGGAACTATGGCTACACCTTC
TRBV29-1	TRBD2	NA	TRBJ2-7	CSVAGLAGRYEQYF	TGCAGCGTTGCGGGACTAGCGGGGAGATACGAGCAGTACTTC
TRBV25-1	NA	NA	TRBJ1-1	CASSELGVGAEAFF	TGTGCCAGCAGTGAACTAGGGGTGGGGGCTGAAGCTTTCTTT
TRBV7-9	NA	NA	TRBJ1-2	CASSLGERSYGYTF	TGTGCCAGCAGCTTAGGGGAACGGAGCTATGGCTACACCTTC
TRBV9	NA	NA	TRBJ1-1	CASSVEGTRGTEAFF	TGTGCCAGCAGCGTAGAGGGAACCAGGGGCACTGAAGCTTTCTTT
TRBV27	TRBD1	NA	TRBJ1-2	CATPGTGGRDGYTF	TGTGCCACCCCCGGGACAGGAGGCAGGGATGGCTACACCTTC
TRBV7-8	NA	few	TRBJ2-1	CASSLEAGLVNEQFF	TGTGCCAGCAGCTTAGAGGCGGGCCTGGTCAATGAGCAGTTCTTC
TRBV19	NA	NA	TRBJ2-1	CASSMSTSSYNEQFF	TGTGCCAGTAGTATGTCGACAAGCTCCTACAATGAGCAGTTCTTC
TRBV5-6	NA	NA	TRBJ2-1	CASSLGAFPEQFF	TGTGCCAGCAGCTTGGGAGCCTTTCCGGAGCAGTTCTTC
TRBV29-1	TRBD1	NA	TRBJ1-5	CSVADRNSNQPQHF	TGCAGCGTGGCGGACAGGAATAGCAATCAGCCCCAGCATTTT
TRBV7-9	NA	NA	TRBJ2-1	CASSWGRGSYNEQFF	TGTGCCAGCAGCTGGGGAAGGGGGTCCTACAATGAGCAGTTCTTC
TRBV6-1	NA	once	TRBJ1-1	CASSEGGSTEAFF	TGTGCCAGCAGTGAGGGGGGGAGCACTGAAGCTTTCTTT
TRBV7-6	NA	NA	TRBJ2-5	CASSLGDQETQYF	TGTGCCAGCAGCTTAGGGGACCAAGAGACCCAGTACTTC
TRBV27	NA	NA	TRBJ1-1	CASSLSGSKTEAFF	TGTGCCAGCAGTTTATCGGGGTCGAAGACTGAAGCTTTCTTT
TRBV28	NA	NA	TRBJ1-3	CASSKTGRPLSGNTIYF	TGTGCCAGCAGTAAAACGGGGAGACCCCTCTCTGGAAACACCATATATTTT
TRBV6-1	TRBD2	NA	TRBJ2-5	CASTVGLAGVETQYF	TGTGCCAGCACTGTCGGACTAGCGGGGGTAGAGACCCAGTACTTC
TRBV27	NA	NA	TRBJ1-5	CASSLTSGGGQPQHF	TGTGCCAGCAGTTTAACGTCCGGGGGGGGTCAGCCCCAGCATTTT
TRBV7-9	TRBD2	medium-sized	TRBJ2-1	CASSPPSGTSTNEQFF	TGTGCCAGCAGCCCTCCGTCGGGGACTAGCACCAATGAGCAGTTCTTC
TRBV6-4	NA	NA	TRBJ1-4	CASRGSGAAFRGADGEKLFF	TGTGCCAGCAGGGGATCCGGGGCCGCGTTCCGGGGGGCCGACGGTGAAAAACTGTTTTTT
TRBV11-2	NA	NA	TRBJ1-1	CASSPLVGTNTEAFF	TGTGCCAGCAGTCCATTGGTGGGAACGAACACTGAAGCTTTCTTT
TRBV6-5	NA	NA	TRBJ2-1	CASSYSVTPYNEQFF	TGTGCCAGCAGTTACTCAGTGACTCCCTACAATGAGCAGTTCTTC
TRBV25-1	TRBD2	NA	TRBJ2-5	CASSESGLAGVETQYF	TGTGCCAGCAGTGAATCGGGACTAGCGGGAGTAGAGACCCAGTACTTC
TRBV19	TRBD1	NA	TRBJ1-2	CASSPGQGGYGYTF	TGTGCCAGTAGCCCGGGACAGGGGGGGTATGGCTACACCTTC
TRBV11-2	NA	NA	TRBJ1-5	CASSLGLNQPQHF	TGTGCCAGCAGCTTAGGCCTAAATCAGCCCCAGCATTTT
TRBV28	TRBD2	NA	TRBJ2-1	CASFPGSGTLFF	TGTGCCAGCTTCCCAGGGAGCGGGACTCTGTTCTTC
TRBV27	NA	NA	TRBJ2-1	CASSLLGWDEQFF	TGTGCCAGCAGTTTATTAGGGTGGGATGAGCAGTTCTTC
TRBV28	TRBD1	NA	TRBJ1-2	CASGDRGYGYTF	TGTGCCAGCGGGGACAGGGGGTATGGCTACACCTTC
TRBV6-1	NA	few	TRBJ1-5	CASSGNQPQHF	TGTGCCAGCAGTGGCAATCAGCCCCAGCATTTT
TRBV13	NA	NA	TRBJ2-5	CASSFNQETQYF	TGTGCCAGCAGCTTTAACCAAGAGACCCAGTACTTC
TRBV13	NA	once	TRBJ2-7	CASKGSHLSGQYF	TGTGCCAGCAAGGGTTCCCATTTGTCCGGGCAGTACTTC
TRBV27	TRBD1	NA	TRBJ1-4	CASSHPGQLKKLFF	TGTGCCAGCAGTCATCCGGGACAGCTAAAAAAACTGTTTTTT
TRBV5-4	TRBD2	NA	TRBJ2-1	CASSFPGTSGGTGDEQFF	TGTGCCAGCAGCTTTCCGGGGACTAGCGGGGGGACAGGCGATGAGCAGTTCTTC
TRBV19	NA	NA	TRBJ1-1	CASSFPNRDPEAFF	TGTGCCAGTAGTTTCCCAAACAGGGATCCTGAAGCTTTCTTT
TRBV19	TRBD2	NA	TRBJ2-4	CASSLAGGDKNIQYF	TGTGCCAGTAGCCTAGCGGGGGGGGACAAAAACATTCAGTACTTC
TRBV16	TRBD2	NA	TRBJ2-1	CASSHGLAGGLYNEQFF	TGTGCCAGCAGCCACGGACTAGCGGGGGGCCTATACAATGAGCAGTTCTTC
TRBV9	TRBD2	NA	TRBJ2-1	CASSVWTSGSLWEQFF	TGTGCCAGCAGCGTGTGGACTAGCGGGTCGCTGTGGGAGCAGTTCTTC
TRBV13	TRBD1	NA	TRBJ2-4	CASGTGENIQYF	TGTGCCAGTGGGACAGGGGAAAACATTCAGTACTTC
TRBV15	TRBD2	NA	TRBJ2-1	CATSMTSAFFHEQFF	TGTGCCACCAGCATGACTAGCGCATTTTTCCATGAGCAGTTCTTC
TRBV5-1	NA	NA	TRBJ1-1	CASSPNSGTNTEAFF	TGCGCCAGCAGCCCAAACTCCGGGACGAACACTGAAGCTTTCTTT
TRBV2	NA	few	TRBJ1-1	CATMRGNTEAFF	TGTGCCACCATGAGAGGAAACACTGAAGCTTTCTTT
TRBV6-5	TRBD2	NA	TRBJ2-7	CASSYTTSGRSYEQYF	TGTGCCAGCAGTTACACCACTAGCGGGAGGTCCTACGAGCAGTACTTC
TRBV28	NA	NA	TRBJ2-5	CASSPRSRGETQYF	TGTGCCAGCAGTCCCCGAAGTAGGGGGGAGACCCAGTACTTC
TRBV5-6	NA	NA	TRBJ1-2	CASSPPRWGKVDGYTF	TGTGCCAGCAGTCCCCCCCGGTGGGGAAAAGTAGATGGCTACACCTTC
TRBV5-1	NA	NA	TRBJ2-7	CASSLGLSGGYEQYF	TGCGCCAGCAGCTTGGGGCTTAGCGGAGGCTACGAGCAGTACTTC
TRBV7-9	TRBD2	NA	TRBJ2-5	CASTRLGGAKETQYF	TGTGCCAGCACTCGCCTGGGAGGGGCTAAAGAGACCCAGTACTTC
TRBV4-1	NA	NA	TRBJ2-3	CASSLDPADTQYF	TGCGCCAGCAGCCTAGACCCCGCAGATACGCAGTATTTT
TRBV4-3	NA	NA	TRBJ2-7	CASSPGPAYEQYF	TGCGCCAGCAGCCCGGGACCAGCCTACGAGCAGTACTTC
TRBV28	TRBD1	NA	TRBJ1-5	CASNTGVGQPQHF	TGTGCCAGCAACACAGGGGTGGGTCAGCCCCAGCATTTT
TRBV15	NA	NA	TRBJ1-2	CATSRVTDNYGYTF	TGTGCCACCAGCAGAGTGACGGATAACTATGGCTACACCTTC
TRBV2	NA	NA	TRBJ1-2	CASVGGSYGYTF	TGTGCCAGCGTCGGGGGGAGCTATGGCTACACCTTC